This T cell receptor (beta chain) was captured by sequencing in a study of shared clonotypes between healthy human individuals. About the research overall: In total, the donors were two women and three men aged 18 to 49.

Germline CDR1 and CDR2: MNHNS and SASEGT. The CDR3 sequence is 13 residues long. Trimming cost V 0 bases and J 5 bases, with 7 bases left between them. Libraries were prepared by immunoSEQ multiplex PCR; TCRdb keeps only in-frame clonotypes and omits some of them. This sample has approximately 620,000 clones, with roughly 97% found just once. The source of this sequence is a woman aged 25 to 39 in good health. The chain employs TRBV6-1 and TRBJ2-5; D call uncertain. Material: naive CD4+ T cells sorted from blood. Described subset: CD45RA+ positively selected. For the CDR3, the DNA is TGTGCCAGCAGTGAAGCTCCTACGGAGACCCAGTACTTC. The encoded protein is CASSEAPTETQYF.